The clone carrying this TCR beta chain was observed a single time. There are 15 residues in the CDR3. Germline V gene sequence: CDR1 SGHTA, CDR2 FQGTGA. The V and J ends lost 5 bases and 3 bases respectively, with 14 bases between them. Method: immunoSEQ multiplex PCR; TCRdb's copy keeps in-frame clones and lacks some. The table includes fewer than 200,000 clones, 88% detected once. The data are from a study of blood T cell repertoires in COVID-19. The receptor comes from a man aged 45-60 years who had recovered from COVID-19. The V and J genes are TRBV7-3 and TRBJ2-1; D gene ambiguous. The source material was peripheral blood. The CDR3 loop is CASSPSGVVYNEQFF. In nucleotides, the CDR3 is TGTGCCAGCAGCCCAAGTGGAGTGGTCTACAATGAGCAGTTCTTC.